This TCR beta chain was documented in a study of T cell changes during pregnancy in multiple sclerosis. Generated by immunoSEQ multiplex PCR, the TCRdb table keeps only in-frame clones and is missing some. The data hold approximately 63,000 clones, with over 90% observed a single time. Germline assignment: CDR1 SEHNR and CDR2 FQNEAQ (reference sequence). The CDR3 contains 14 residues. The V end was cut by 5 bases, the J end by 5 bases, with 13 bases between. This material consisted of CD8+ T cells from peripheral blood mononuclear cells, taken in the third trimester of pregnancy. This receptor was obtained from a female donor with multiple sclerosis, enrolled in a pregnancy study. The chain joins TRBV7-9 to TRBJ2-1; a possible D gene is TRBD2 (6 bases). DNA for the CDR3: TGTGCCAGCAGCCCGGGACTCATGAACAATGAGCAGTTCTTC. As protein: CASSPGLMNNEQFF.